The present T cell receptor beta chain was sequenced within a study of tumor-infiltrating lymphocytes in localized non-small cell lung cancer. Study-level information: Resected tumor was paired with non-adjacent uninvolved lung from the same patient. Findings of the study overall: TCRbeta sequencing showed higher T cell infiltration in tumors than uninvolved lung. No T-cell fraction difference was seen between IM1 and IM2 tumors.

Comments on this clone: Its target is unknown.

Clones were sequenced by immunoSEQ multiplex PCR, and TCRdb holds only the in-frame ones, with some missing. Of 11,000 to 15,000 clones in the sample, around 82% were seen once. The CDR3 runs to 12 residues. Germline CDR1 is MNHNS and CDR2 is SASEGT. After removal of 7 bases from V and 9 bases from J, the junction contained 6 bases not matched to a gene. This clonotype was obtained from a human donor with non-small cell lung cancer. This chain uses TRBV6-1 with TRBJ2-3, with 8 bases fitting TRBD2. Material: lung tumor tissue. The CDR3 here is CASTAGGGTQYF. Written as DNA, the CDR3 is TGTGCCAGCACTGCGGGAGGAGGCACGCAGTATTTT.